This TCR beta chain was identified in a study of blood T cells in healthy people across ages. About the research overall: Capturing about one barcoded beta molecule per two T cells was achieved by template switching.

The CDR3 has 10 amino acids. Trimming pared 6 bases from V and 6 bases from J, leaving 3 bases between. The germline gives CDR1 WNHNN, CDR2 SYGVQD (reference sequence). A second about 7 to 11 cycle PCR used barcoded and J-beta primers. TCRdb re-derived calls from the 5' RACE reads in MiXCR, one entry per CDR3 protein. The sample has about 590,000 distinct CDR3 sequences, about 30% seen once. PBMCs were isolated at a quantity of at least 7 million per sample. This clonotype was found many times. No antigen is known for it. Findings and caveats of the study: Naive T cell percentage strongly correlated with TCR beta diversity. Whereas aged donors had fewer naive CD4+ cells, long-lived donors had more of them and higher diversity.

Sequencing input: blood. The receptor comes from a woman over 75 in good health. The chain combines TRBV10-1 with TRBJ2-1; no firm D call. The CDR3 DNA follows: TGCGCCAGCAGATCCAATGAGCAGTTCTTC. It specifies CASRSNEQFF.